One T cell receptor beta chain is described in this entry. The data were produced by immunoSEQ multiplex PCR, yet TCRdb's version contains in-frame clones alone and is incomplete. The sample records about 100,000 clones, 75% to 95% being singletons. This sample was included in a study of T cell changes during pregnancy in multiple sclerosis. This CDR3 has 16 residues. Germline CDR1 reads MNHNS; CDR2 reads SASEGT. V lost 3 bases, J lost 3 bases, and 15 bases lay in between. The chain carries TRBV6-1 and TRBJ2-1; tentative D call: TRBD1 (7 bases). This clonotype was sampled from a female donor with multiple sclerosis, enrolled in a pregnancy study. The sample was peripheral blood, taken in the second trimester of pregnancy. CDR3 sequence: CASSERDRAYYNEQFF. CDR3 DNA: TGTGCCAGCAGTGAGCGGGACAGAGCCTACTACAATGAGCAGTTCTTC.